Described below is a single T cell receptor (beta chain) sequence and its context. Antigen: not known. This sample was included in a study of beta chain features in type 1 diabetes. Study findings and constraints: There was a moderate but significant shortening of TCRB CDR3s in all four CD4+ subsets of Type 1 diabetes patients.

This CDR3 is 13 amino acids long. Germline CDR1 reads MNHNS; CDR2 reads SASEGT. Deletions cut 8 bases from V and 3 bases from J, with 14 bases between. Sequenced material consisted of expressed TCRB transcripts (all of the isolated RNA was reverse transcribed). The repertoire was sequenced with immunoSEQ multiplex PCR; TCRdb's copy has only in-frame clones and lacks some. The data hold around 280,000 clones, with approximately 15% observed a single time. The sample consisted of naive CD4+ T cells from blood. The chain joins TRBV6-1 to TRBJ2-7; TRBD2 might be the D (5 bases). This TCR came from a man younger than 35 with type 1 diabetes. The CDR3 nucleotides read TGTGCCAGCGTGTGGACTGAGAGCTACGAGCAGTACTTC. Amino acids: CASVWTESYEQYF.